This T cell receptor beta chain was documented in a study of blood T cell repertoires in COVID-19. The repertoire was sequenced with immunoSEQ multiplex PCR; TCRdb's copy has only in-frame clones and lacks some. The sample gives 150,000 to 200,000 clones, approximately 86% of which show up once; 2.5% to 3.5% is in the top ten. Germline loops: CDR1 GTSNPN, CDR2 SVGIG (reference sequence). Germline trimming cut 3 bases from V and 0 bases from J; bases unmatched to any gene: 15. This CDR3 has 20 amino acids. V and J are TRBV30 and TRBJ2-6; 9 nucleotides match TRBD1. The receptor's source is a man aged 35-49 years with active or convalescent COVID-19. Material for sequencing was peripheral blood. CDR3 nucleotide sequence: TGTGCCTGGAGAAAGGACAGGGGCCGCCGTAGACTCTCTGGGGCCAACGTCCTGACTTTC. Translation gives CAWRKDRGRRRLSGANVLTF.